The rows below give T cell receptor beta chains drawn from one sample of a study of OX40 agonist ivuxolimab in advanced cancers. TCRdb's copy holds only in-frame clones and misses some; the assay was immunoSEQ multiplex PCR. The sample consists of some 49,000 clones, less than 85% of them appearing once. Sequenced here: CD4+ or CD8+ T cells sorted from blood, sampled in a trial of the OX40 agonist ivuxolimab. These receptors all stem from an adult with an advanced solid tumor such as melanoma, head and neck, liver or kidney cancer. CDR3s include the opening cysteine and the closing phenylalanine or tryptophan. Fields, in order: D gene, J gene, V gene, clone size, CDR3 DNA, CDR3 protein. D genes are given only for firm matches. Clone size is shown for a subset of rows, as once, few, many or a class of expanded clone.

>.|TRBJ2-3|TRBV7-2|.
TGTGCCAGCAGCCCATTCCGGGGCGGCACAGATACGCAGTATTTT
CASSPFRGGTDTQYF
>.|TRBJ2-1|TRBV7-9|few
TGTGCCAGCAGCCCCCCCCAGGGGTTTAATGAGCAGTTCTTC
CASSPPQGFNEQFF
>.|TRBJ1-1|TRBV27|.
TGTGCCAGCAGTTCGGACAGGAACACTGAAGCTTTCTTT
CASSSDRNTEAFF
>.|TRBJ1-6|TRBV11-2|.
TGTGCCAGCAGCTTGTGGACCTCTGACGGGGATTCACCCCTCCACTTT
CASSLWTSDGDSPLHF
>TRBD2|TRBJ2-5|TRBV10-2|.
TGCGCCAGCTCCGGACTAGCGGGGGTTGAGACCCAGTACTTC
CASSGLAGVETQYF
>.|TRBJ1-2|TRBV20-1|.
TGCAGTGCTCGGCAGTATGGCTACACCTTC
CSARQYGYTF
>.|TRBJ2-1|TRBV7-9|.
TGTGCCAGCAGCTTAGTCTCGGTGCAGCCCAGCTCCTACAATGAGCAGTTCTTC
CASSLVSVQPSSYNEQFF
>.|TRBJ1-1|TRBV25-1|few
TGTGCCAGCAGTGGGAACACTGAAGCTTTCTTT
CASSGNTEAFF
>TRBD1|TRBJ1-2|TRBV6-5|.
TGTGCCAGCAGTTACTCCAGGGGGATAGACTATGGCTACACCTTC
CASSYSRGIDYGYTF
>.|TRBJ2-5|TRBV5-4|.
TGTGCCAGCAGCTTAACTGGGGAGACCCAGTACTTC
CASSLTGETQYF
>.|TRBJ2-2|TRBV6-6|.
TGTGCCAGCAGCTCCCGTCCGGACACCGGGGAGCTGTTTTTT
CASSSRPDTGELFF
>.|TRBJ2-5|TRBV15|.
TGTGCCACCAGCTCCCCCTATACGAGCGGGCAAGAGACCCAGTACTTC
CATSSPYTSGQETQYF
>.|TRBJ2-7|TRBV27|once
TGTGCCAGCAGTTTACTATCGGGAGAGCAGTACTTC
CASSLLSGEQYF
>TRBD2|TRBJ2-1|TRBV4-3|.
TGCGCCAGCAGCCAAGATCCGGCCGGGGGAGGGTACAATGAGCAGTTCTTC
CASSQDPAGGGYNEQFF
>.|TRBJ1-1|TRBV5-6|.
TGTGCCAGCAGCTTCCGTTTGAACACTGAAGCTTTCTTT
CASSFRLNTEAFF
>TRBD2|TRBJ2-3|TRBV5-4|.
TGTGCCAGCAGCCAATTGACTAGCGCCACAGATACGCAGTATTTT
CASSQLTSATDTQYF
>.|TRBJ2-2|TRBV5-1|.
TGCGCCAGCAGCTCTGGCACCGGGGAGCTGTTTTTT
CASSSGTGELFF
>TRBD2|TRBJ2-1|TRBV7-6|.
TGTGCCAGCAGCCGACCGACTAGCGGGGGGGGTATGAGCTCCTACAATGAGCAGTTCTTC
CASSRPTSGGGMSSYNEQFF
>TRBD1|TRBJ1-4|TRBV10-3|.
TGTGCCATCAGTGATATTGCGTCCTTAGGGGGCTCTTCGTCCAGGACTATGAATGAAAAACTGTTTTTT
CAISDIASLGGSSSRTMNEKLFF
>.|TRBJ1-1|TRBV19|.
TGTGCCAGTAGTGGGCCAGGGTTGAACACTGAAGCTTTCTTT
CASSGPGLNTEAFF
>.|TRBJ2-7|TRBV19|.
TGTGCCAGTAGTATCGGCCAGGGAAGGGACGAGCAGTACTTC
CASSIGQGRDEQYF
>TRBD1|TRBJ2-7|TRBV28|.
TGTGCCAGCAGTGACCCACCTACAGGGGGCTTCTACGAGCAGTACTTC
CASSDPPTGGFYEQYF
>TRBD2|TRBJ2-1|TRBV29-1|.
TGCAGCGTTGCGGGGGGAATCTACAATGAGCAGTTCTTC
CSVAGGIYNEQFF
>.|TRBJ2-3|TRBV28|.
TGTGCCAGCAGCTCCCTGGTGGGGGGGCTTGCAGATACGCAGTATTTT
CASSSLVGGLADTQYF
>.|TRBJ2-7|TRBV9|.
TGTGCCAGCAGCGGTTACGGGGCTTCCTACGAGCAGTACTTC
CASSGYGASYEQYF
>.|TRBJ1-2|TRBV19|.
TGTGCCAGTAGTATAGATTGGGACCGCCCGTATGGCTACACCTTC
CASSIDWDRPYGYTF
>.|TRBJ2-1|TRBV20-1|.
TGCAGTGCTAGAGATTTTGATGAGCAGTTCTTC
CSARDFDEQFF
>.|TRBJ1-1|TRBV29-1|.
TGCAGCGGTGGGCCCGGGGTTCGCCCTGAAGCTTTCTTT
CSGGPGVRPEAFF
>.|TRBJ1-4|TRBV4-1|.
TGCGCCAGCAGCCAATTATCGGGGGGCGATAATGAAAAACTGTTTTTT
CASSQLSGGDNEKLFF
>TRBD1|TRBJ2-3|TRBV13|.
TGTGCCAGCAGCTCCCAAAACCACCCACAGGGGGCTTGGGATACGCAGTATTTT
CASSSQNHPQGAWDTQYF
>TRBD2|TRBJ2-5|TRBV6-5|.
TGTGCCAGCAGTGCTAGCGGGGGAGGAGAGACCCAGTACTTC
CASSASGGGETQYF
>.|TRBJ1-2|TRBV6-5|.
TGTGCCAGAACTCTTGGCTACACCTTC
CARTLGYTF
>.|TRBJ1-6|TRBV5-3|.
TGTGCCAGAAGCTTGGAGTACGATGGTTCACCCCTCCACTTT
CARSLEYDGSPLHF
>.|TRBJ1-1|TRBV9|few
TGTGCCAGCAGCGGTGATCTGAACACTGAAGCTTTCTTT
CASSGDLNTEAFF
>TRBD2|TRBJ2-5|TRBV13|.
TGTGCCAGCAGCCTAGGGACTAGCGGGGTCCGGTTAGAAGAGACCCAGTACTTC
CASSLGTSGVRLEETQYF
>.|TRBJ2-1|TRBV6-1|.
TGTGCCAGCAGTGAAGCGGGGTCGGGGCTAGCCGAAGAGCAGTTCTTC
CASSEAGSGLAEEQFF
>.|TRBJ1-2|TRBV11-2|.
TGTGCCAGCAGCTTAACCCCGAGTTCAGGGCTCTATGGCTACACCTTC
CASSLTPSSGLYGYTF
>.|TRBJ2-3|TRBV9|.
TGTGCCAGCAGGTCCACAGACAGGAGGACAGATACGCAGTATTTT
CASRSTDRRTDTQYF
>.|TRBJ1-3|TRBV9|.
TGTGCCAGCAGCGTAGAACGAAGTGTGGGAAACACCATATATTTT
CASSVERSVGNTIYF
>.|TRBJ2-1|TRBV2|.
TGTGCCAGCAGTCAGCGGATCTCCTACAATGAGCAGTTCTTC
CASSQRISYNEQFF
>TRBD2|TRBJ2-1|TRBV4-3|.
TGCGCCAGCAGCCCCTACCCGACTAGCGGGGGCCCGAGCTCCTACAATGAGCAGTTCTTC
CASSPYPTSGGPSSYNEQFF
>.|TRBJ2-2|TRBV5-4|.
TGTGCCAGCAGCTACACCGGGGAGCTGTTTTTT
CASSYTGELFF
>TRBD1|TRBJ1-2|TRBV2|.
TGTGCCGGACAGGGGGTCCCTTACTATGGCTACACCTTC
CAGQGVPYYGYTF
>.|TRBJ1-3|TRBV7-6|once
TGTGCCAGCAGCTTAGATCCGGACCGGTTAAGCTCTGGAAACACCATATATTTT
CASSLDPDRLSSGNTIYF
>TRBD1|TRBJ1-1|TRBV7-2|.
TGTGCCAGCAGCCCCGGACAGGGGACCTCGGCTCCTGAAGCTTTCTTT
CASSPGQGTSAPEAFF
>.|TRBJ2-7|TRBV27|once
TGTGCCAGCGGAGGAACCCGCTACGAGCAGTACTTC
CASGGTRYEQYF
>.|TRBJ1-1|TRBV16|.
TGTGCCAGCAGCCAATTGGGGGTTCATGAAGCTTTCTTT
CASSQLGVHEAFF
>TRBD1|TRBJ2-4|TRBV5-6|.
TGTGCCAGCAGCGAGACAGGGGAGGCAAAAAACATTCAGTACTTC
CASSETGEAKNIQYF
>.|TRBJ1-1|TRBV7-9|few
TGTGCCAGCTCCATAACTGAAGCTTTCTTT
CASSITEAFF
>.|TRBJ2-2|TRBV7-9|.
TGTGCCAGCAGCTCTCTACTCCTTGGTCAGACCGGGGAGCTGTTTTTT
CASSSLLLGQTGELFF